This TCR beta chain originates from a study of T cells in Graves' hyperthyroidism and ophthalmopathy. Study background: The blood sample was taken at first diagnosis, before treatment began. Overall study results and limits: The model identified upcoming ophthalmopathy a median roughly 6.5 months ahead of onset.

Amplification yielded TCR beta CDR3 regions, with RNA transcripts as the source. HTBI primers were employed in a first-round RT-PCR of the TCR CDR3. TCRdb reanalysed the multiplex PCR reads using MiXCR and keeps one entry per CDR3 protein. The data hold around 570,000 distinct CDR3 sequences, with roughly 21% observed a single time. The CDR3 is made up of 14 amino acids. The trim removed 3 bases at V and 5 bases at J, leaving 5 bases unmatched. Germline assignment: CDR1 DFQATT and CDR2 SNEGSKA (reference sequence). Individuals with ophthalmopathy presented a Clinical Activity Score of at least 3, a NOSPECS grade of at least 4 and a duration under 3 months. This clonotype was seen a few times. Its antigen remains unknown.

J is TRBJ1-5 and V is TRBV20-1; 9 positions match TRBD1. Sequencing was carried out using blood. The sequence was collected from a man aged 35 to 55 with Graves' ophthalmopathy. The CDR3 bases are TGCAGTGCTAGGGAGGACAGGGGACATCAGCCCCAGCATTTT. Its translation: CSAREDRGHQPQHF.